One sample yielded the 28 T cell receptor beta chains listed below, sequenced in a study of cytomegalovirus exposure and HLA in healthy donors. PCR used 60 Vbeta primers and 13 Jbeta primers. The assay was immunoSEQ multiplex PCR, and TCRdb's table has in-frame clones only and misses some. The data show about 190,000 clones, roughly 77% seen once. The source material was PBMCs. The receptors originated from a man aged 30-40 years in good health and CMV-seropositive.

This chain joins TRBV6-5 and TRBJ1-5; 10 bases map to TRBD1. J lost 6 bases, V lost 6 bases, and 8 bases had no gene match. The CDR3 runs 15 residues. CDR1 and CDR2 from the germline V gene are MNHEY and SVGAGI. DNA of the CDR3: TGTGCCAGCAGGGAGACAGGGGGCGGGAGTCAGCCCCAGCATTTT. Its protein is CASRETGGGSQPQHF.

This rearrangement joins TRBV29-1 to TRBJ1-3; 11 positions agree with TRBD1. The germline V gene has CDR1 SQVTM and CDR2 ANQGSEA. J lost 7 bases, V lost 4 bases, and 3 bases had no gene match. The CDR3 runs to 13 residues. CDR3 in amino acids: CSVGDRGKNTIYF. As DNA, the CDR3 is TGCAGCGTTGGGGACAGGGGGAAGAACACCATATATTTT. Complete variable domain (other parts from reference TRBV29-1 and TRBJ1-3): SAVISQKPSRDICQRGTSLTIQCQVDSQVTMMFWYRQQPGQSLTLIATANQGSEATYESGFVIDKFPISRPNLTFSTLTVSNMSPEDSSIYLCSVGDRGKNTIYFGEGSWLTVV.

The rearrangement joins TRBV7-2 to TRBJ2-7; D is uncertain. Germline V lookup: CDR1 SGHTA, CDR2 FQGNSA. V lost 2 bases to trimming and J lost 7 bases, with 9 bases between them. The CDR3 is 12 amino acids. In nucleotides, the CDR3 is TGTGCCAGCAGCTTAACAGTGCAGGAGCAGTACTTC. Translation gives CASSLTVQEQYF.

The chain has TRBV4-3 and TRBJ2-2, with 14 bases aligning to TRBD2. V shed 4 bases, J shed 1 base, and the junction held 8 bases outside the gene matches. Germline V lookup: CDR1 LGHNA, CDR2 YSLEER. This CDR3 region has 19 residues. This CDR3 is CASSRVPGLAGVNTGELFF. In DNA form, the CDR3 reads TGCGCCAGCAGCCGAGTACCGGGACTAGCGGGAGTGAACACCGGGGAGCTGTTTTTT.

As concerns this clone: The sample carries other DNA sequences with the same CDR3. This CDR3 is CASRPTSGQYQETQYF. CDR3 DNA sequence: TGCGCCAGCAGGCCTACTAGCGGACAGTACCAAGAGACCCAGTACTTC. The chain uses TRBV5-1 and TRBJ2-5; 8 bases fit TRBD2. Germline loops: CDR1 SGHRS, CDR2 YFSETQ. V shed 5 bases, J shed 0 bases, and the junction held 9 bases outside the gene matches. The CDR3 is made up of 16 amino acids.

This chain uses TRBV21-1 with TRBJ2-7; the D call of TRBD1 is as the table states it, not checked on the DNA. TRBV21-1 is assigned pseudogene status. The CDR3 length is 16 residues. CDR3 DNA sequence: TGTGCCAGAAGTGCATTCCACAGGTACTCCTCCTACGAGCAGTACTTC. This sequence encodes CARSAFHRYSSYEQYF.

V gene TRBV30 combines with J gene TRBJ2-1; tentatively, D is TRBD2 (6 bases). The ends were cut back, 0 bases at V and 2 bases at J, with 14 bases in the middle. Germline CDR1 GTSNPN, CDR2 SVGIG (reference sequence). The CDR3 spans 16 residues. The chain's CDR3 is CAWSVPMGGPYNEQFF. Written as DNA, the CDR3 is TGTGCCTGGAGTGTACCGATGGGGGGACCCTACAATGAGCAGTTCTTC.

The CDR3 DNA is TGTGCCAGTACAGGGGCCCCAGATACGCAGTATTTT. It specifies CASTGAPDTQYF. The chain links TRBV2 to TRBJ2-3; 7 bases line up with TRBD1. Germline V gives CDR1 SNHLY, CDR2 FYNNEI. The V segment lost 9 bases and the J segment 4 bases; nucleotides outside the gene matches: 4. The CDR3 has 12 amino acids.

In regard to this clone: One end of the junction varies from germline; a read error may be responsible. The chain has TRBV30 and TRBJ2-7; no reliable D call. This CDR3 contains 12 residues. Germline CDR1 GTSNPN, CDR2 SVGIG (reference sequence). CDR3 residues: CAWSSDSYEQYF. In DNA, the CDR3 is TGTGCCTGGAGTTCTGATTCCTACGAACAGTACTTC.

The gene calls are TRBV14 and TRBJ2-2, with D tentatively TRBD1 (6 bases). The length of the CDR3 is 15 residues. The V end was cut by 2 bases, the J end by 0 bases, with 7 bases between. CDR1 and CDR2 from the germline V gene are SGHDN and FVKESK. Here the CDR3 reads CASSQNRANTGELFF. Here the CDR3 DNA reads TGTGCCAGCAGCCAAAACAGGGCGAACACCGGGGAGCTGTTTTTT.

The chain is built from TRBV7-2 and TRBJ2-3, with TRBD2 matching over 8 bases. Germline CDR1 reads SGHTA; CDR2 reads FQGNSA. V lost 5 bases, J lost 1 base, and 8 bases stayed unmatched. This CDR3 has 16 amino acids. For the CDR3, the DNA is TGTGCCAGCAGCCCTCGGGGGGGTGGGGGCACAGATACGCAGTATTTT. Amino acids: CASSPRGGGGTDTQYF.

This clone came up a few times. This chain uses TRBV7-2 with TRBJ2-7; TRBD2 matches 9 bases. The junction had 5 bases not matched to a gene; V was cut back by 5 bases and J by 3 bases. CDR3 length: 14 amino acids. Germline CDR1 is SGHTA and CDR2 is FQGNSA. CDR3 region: CASSQLAGYYEQYF. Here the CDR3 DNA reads TGTGCCAGCAGCCAGCTAGCGGGATACTACGAGCAGTACTTC. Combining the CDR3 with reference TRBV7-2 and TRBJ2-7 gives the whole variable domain GAGVSQSPSNKVTEKGKDVELRCDPISGHTALYWYRQSLGQGLEFLIYFQGNSAPDKSGLPSDRFSAERTGGSVSTLTIQRTQQEDSAVYLCASSQLAGYYEQYFGPGTRLTVT.

CDR3: CASSPSGREGSYNEQFF. CDR3 in DNA: TGCGCCAGCAGCCCAAGCGGGAGAGAGGGCTCCTACAATGAGCAGTTCTTC. The V gene is TRBV5-1, the J gene TRBJ2-1; 8 nucleotides line up with TRBD2. The CDR3 runs to 17 residues. V lost 4 bases and J lost 0; bases outside the gene matches: 9. CDR1 is SGHRS, CDR2 YFSETQ, per germline. The variable domain in full, with the rest retrieved from reference TRBV5-1 and TRBJ2-1, is KAGVTQTPRYLIKTRGQQVTLSCSPISGHRSVSWYQQTPGQGLQFLFEYFSETQRNKGNFPGRFSGRQFSNSRSEMNVSTLELGDSALYLCASSPSGREGSYNEQFFGPGTRLTVL.

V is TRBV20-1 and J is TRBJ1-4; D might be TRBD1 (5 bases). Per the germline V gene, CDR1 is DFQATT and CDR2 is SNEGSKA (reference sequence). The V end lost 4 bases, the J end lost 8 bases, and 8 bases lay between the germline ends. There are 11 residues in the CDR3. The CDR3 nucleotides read TGCAGTGCTAAAAGGGGCGAAAAACTGTTTTTT. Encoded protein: CSAKRGEKLFF.

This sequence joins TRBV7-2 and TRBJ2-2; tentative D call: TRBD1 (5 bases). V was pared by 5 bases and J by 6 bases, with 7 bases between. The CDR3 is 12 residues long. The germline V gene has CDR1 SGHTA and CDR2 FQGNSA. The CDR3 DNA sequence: TGTGCCAGCAGCCGACAGCCCGGGGAGCTGTTTTTT. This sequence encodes CASSRQPGELFF.

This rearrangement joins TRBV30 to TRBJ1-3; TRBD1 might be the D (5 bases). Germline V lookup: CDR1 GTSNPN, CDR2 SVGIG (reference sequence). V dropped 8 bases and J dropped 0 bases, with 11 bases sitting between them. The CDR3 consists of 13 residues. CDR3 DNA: TGTGCCCTAGACGGGGGCTCTGGAAACACCATATATTTT. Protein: CALDGGSGNTIYF.

The CDR3 bases are TGTGCCAGCAGCCCAGGGACTAGCGGCCGCACAGATACGCAGTATTTT. Its protein product is CASSPGTSGRTDTQYF. The chain has TRBV5-8 and TRBJ2-3; TRBD2 aligns across 11 bases. The CDR3 has 16 amino acids. Per germline, CDR1 SGHTS and CDR2 YDEGEE. V trimming: 4 bases; J trimming: 1 base; junction bases outside the gene matches: 5.

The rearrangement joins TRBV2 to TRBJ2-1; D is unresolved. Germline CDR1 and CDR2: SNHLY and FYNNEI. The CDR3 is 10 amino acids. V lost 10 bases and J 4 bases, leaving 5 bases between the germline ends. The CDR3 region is CAILYNEQFF. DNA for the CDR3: TGTGCCATCCTTTACAATGAGCAGTTCTTC.

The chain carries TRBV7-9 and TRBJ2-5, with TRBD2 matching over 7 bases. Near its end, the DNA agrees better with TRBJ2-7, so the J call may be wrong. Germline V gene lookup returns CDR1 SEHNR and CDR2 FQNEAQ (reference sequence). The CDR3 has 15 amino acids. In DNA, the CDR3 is TGTGCCAGCAGCTTAGCGGGAGGGGCGGACTACGAGCAGTACTTC. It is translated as CASSLAGGADYEQYF.

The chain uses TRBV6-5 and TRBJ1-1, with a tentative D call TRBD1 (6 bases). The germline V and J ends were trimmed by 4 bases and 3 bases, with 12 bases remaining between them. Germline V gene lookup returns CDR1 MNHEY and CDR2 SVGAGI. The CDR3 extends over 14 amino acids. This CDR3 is CASSSRRGDTEAFF. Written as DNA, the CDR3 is TGTGCCAGCAGTTCACGCAGGGGTGACACTGAAGCTTTCTTT.

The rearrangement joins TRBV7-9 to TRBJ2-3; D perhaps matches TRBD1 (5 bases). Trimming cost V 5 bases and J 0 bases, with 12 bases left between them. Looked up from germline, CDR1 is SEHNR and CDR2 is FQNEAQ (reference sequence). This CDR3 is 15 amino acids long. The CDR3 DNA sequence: TGTGCCAGCAGCAGGCAGGGTACTAGCACAGATACGCAGTATTTT. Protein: CASSRQGTSTDTQYF.

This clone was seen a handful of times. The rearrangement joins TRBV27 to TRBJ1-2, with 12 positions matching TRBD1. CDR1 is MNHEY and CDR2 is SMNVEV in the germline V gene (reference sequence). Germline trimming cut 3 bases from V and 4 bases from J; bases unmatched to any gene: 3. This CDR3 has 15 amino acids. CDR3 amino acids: CASSLGTGGIYGYTF. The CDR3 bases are TGTGCCAGCAGTTTGGGGACAGGGGGCATCTATGGCTACACCTTC.

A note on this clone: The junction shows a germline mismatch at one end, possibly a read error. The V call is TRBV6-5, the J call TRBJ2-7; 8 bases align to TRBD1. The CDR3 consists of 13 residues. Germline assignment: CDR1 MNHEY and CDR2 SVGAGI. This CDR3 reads CASSQKGTGQGFF. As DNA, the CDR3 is TGTGCCAGCAGTCAAAAGGGGACAGGACAAGGTTTCTTC.

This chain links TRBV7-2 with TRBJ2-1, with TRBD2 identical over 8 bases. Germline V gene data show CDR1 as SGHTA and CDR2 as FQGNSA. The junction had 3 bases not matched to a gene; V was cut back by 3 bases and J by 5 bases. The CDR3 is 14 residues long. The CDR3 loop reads CASSFTGRDNEQFF. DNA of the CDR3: TGTGCCAGCAGCTTCACCGGGAGGGACAATGAGCAGTTCTTC.

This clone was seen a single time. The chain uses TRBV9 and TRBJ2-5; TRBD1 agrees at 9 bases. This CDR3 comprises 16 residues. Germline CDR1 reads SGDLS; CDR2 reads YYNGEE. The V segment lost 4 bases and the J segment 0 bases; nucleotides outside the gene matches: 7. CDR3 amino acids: CASSKGGTGNQETQYF. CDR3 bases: TGTGCCAGCAGCAAGGGCGGGACAGGGAACCAAGAGACCCAGTACTTC.

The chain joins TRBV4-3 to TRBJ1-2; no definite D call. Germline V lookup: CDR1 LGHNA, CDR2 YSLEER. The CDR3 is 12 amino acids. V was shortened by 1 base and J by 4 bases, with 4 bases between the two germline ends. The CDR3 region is CASSQGLYGYTF. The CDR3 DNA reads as TGCGCCAGCAGCCAAGGGCTCTATGGCTACACCTTC.

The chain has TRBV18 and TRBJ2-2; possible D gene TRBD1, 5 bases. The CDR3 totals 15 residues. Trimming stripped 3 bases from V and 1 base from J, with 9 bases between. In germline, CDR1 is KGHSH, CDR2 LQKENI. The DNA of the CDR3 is TGTGCCAGCTCACCGGCAGGGTTGAACACCGGGGAGCTGTTTTTT. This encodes CASSPAGLNTGELFF.

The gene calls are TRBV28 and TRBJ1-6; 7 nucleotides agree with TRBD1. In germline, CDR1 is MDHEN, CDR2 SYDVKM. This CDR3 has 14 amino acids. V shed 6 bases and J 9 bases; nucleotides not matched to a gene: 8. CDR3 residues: CASRGRTGGSPLHF. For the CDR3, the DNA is TGTGCCAGCAGGGGTAGGACAGGTGGTTCACCCCTCCACTTT. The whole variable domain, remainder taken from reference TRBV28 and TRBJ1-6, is DVKVTQSSRYLVKRTGEKVFLECVQDMDHENMFWYRQDPGLGLRLIYFSYDVKMKEKGDIPEGYSVSREKKERFSLILESASTNQTSMYLCASRGRTGGSPLHFGNGTRLTVT.